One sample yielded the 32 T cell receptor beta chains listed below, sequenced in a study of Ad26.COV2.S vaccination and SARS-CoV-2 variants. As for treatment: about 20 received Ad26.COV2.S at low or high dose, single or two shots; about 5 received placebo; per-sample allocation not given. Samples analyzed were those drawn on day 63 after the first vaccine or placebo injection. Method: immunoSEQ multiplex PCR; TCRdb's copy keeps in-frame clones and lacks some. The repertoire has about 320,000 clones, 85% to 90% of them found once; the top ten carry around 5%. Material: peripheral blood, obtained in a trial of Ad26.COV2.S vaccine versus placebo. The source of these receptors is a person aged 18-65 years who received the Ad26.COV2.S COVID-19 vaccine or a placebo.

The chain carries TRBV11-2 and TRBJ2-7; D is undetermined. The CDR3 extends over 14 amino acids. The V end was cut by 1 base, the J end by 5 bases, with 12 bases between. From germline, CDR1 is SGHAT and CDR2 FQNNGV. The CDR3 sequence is CASSLGTANHEQYF. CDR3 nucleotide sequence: TGTGCCAGCAGCTTAGGAACTGCCAATCACGAGCAGTACTTC.

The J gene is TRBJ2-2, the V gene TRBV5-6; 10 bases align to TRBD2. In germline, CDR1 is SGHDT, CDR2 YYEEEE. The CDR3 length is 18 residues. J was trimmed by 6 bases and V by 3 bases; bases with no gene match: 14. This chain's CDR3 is CASSSRPLAGVGSGELFF. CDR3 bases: TGTGCCAGCAGCTCGCGCCCTCTAGCGGGGGTTGGTTCCGGGGAGCTGTTTTTT.

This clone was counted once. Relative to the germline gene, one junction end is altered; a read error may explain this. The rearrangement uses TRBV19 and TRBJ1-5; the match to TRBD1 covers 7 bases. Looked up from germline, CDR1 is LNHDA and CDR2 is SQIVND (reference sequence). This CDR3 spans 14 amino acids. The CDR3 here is CASSDRDSDQPQHF. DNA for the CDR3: TGTGCCAGTAGTGACAGGGATAGCGATCAGCCCCAGCATTTT.

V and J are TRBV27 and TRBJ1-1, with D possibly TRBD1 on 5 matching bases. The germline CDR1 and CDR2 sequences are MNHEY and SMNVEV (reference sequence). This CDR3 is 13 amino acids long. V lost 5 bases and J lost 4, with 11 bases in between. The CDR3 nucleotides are TGTGCCAGCAGTACTCTAAGGGGCACTGAAGCTTTCTTT. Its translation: CASSTLRGTEAFF.

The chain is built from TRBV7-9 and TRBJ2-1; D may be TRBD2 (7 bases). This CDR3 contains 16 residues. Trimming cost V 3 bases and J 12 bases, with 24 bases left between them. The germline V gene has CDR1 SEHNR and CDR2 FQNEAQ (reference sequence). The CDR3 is CASSLLSGDKGGGQFF. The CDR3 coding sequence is TGTGCCAGCAGCTTGCTATCCGGGGACAAGGGAGGGGGGCAGTTCTTC.

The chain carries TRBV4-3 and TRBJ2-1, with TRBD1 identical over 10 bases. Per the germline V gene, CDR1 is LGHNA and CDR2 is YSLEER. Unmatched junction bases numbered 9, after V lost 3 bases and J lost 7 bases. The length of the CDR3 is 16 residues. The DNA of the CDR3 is TGCGCCAGCAGCCAGCTACCGGGACAGGGGTTGAATGAGCAGTTCTTC. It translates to CASSQLPGQGLNEQFF.

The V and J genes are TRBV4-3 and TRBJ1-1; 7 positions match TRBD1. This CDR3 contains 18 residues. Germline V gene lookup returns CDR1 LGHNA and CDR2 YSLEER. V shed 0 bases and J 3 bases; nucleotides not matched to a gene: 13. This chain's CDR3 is CASSQERADRASYTEAFF. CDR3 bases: TGCGCCAGCAGCCAAGAAAGGGCCGACAGGGCCTCTTACACTGAAGCTTTCTTT.

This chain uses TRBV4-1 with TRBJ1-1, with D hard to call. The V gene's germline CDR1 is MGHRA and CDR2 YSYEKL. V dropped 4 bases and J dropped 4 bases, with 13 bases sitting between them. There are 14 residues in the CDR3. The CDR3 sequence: CASSPLLRSTEAFF. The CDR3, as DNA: TGCGCCAGCAGCCCCCTCCTAAGGAGCACTGAAGCTTTCTTT.

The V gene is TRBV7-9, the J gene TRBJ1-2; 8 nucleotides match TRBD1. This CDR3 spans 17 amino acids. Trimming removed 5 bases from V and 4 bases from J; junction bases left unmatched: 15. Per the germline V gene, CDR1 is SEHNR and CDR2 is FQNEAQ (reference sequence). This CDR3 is CASSAADRDRNTYGYTF. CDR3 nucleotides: TGTGCCAGCAGCGCCGCTGACCGGGACAGGAACACCTATGGCTACACCTTC.

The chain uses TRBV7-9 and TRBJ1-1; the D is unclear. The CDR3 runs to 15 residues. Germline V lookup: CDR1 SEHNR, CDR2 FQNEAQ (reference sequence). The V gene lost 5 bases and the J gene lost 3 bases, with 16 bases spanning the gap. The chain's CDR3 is CASSPGIQAYTEAFF. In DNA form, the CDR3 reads TGTGCCAGCAGCCCCGGAATCCAGGCGTACACTGAAGCTTTCTTT.

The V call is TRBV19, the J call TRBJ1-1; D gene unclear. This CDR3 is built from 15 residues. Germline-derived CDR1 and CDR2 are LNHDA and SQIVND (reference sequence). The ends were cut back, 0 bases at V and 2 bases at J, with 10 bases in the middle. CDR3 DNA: TGTGCCAGTAGTATAGACAGCTCTCTAAACACTGAAGCTTTCTTT. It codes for CASSIDSSLNTEAFF.

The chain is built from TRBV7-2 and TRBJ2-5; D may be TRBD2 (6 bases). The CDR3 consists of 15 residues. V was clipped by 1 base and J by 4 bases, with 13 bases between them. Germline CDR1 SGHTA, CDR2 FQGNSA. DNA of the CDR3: TGTGCCAGCAGCTTAGAGGCGGGACGGGTAGAGACCCAGTACTTC. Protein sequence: CASSLEAGRVETQYF.

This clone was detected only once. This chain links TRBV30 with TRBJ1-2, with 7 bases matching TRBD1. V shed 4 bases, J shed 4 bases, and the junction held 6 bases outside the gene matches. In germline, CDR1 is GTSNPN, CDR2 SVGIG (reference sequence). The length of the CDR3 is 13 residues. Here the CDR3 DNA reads TGTGCCTGGACACGACAGGGAGGCTATGGCTACACCTTC. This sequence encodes CAWTRQGGYGYTF.

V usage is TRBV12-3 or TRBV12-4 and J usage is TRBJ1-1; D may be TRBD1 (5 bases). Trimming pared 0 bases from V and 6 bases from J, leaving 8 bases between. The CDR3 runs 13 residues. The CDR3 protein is CASSLAGVSEAFF. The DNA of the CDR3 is TGTGCCAGCAGTTTAGCAGGGGTTTCTGAAGCTTTCTTT.

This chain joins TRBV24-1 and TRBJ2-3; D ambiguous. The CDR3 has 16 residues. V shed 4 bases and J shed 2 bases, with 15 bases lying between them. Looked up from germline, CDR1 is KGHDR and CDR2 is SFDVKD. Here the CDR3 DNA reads TGTGCCACCAGTGACCCTGGACGCGCAAACACAGATACGCAGTATTTT. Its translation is CATSDPGRANTDTQYF.

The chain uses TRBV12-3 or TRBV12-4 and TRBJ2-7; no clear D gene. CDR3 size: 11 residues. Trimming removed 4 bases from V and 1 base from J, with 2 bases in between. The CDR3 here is CASSSSYEQYV. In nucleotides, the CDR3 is TGTGCCAGCAGTTCATCCTACGAGCAGTACGTC.

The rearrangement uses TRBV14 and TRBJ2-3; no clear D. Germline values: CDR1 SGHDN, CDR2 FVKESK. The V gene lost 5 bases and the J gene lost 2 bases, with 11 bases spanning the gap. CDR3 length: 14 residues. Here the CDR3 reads CASSSDPYTDTQYF. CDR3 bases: TGTGCCAGCAGCTCGGACCCATACACAGATACGCAGTATTTT.

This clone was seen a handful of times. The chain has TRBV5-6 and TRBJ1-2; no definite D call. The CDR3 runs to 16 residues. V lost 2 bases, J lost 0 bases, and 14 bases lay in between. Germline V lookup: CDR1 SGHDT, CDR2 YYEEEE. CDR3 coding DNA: TGTGCCAGCAGCTTAAACACGTGGGCGACTAACTATGGCTACACCTTC. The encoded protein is CASSLNTWATNYGYTF. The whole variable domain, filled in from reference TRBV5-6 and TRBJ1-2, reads DAGVTQSPTHLIKTRGQQVTLRCSPKSGHDTVSWYQQALGQGPQFIFQYYEEEERQRGNFPDRFSGHQFPNYSSELNVNALLLGDSALYLCASSLNTWATNYGYTFGSGTRLTVV.

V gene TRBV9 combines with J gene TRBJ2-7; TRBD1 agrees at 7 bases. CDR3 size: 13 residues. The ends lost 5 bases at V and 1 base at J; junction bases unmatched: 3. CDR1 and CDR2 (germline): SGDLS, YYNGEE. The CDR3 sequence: CASSTGESYEQYF. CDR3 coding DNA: TGTGCCAGCAGTACAGGGGAGTCCTACGAGCAGTACTTC.

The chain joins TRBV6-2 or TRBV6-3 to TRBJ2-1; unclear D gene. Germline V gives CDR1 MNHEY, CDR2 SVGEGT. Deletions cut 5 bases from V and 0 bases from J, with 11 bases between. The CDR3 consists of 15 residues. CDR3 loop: CASSNTVSSYNEQFF. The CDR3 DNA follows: TGTGCCAGCAGTAACACAGTCTCCTCCTACAATGAGCAGTTCTTC.

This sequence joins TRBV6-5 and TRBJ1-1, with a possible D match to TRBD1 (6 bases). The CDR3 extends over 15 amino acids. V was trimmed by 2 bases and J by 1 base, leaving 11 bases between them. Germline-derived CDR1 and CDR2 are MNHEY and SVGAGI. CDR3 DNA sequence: TGTGCCAGCAGTTACAGGGGGGCTGGGAACACTGAAGCTTTCTTT. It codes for CASSYRGAGNTEAFF.

The CDR3 region has the DNA TGTGCCAGCAGTTACGGTCAGGGCGGAAACACCATATATTTT. Protein: CASSYGQGGNTIYF. The rearrangement joins TRBV6-5 to TRBJ1-3; tentative D call: TRBD1 (5 bases). V lost 2 bases and J 4 bases, leaving 9 bases between the germline ends. The germline CDR1 and CDR2 sequences are MNHEY and SVGAGI. CDR3 size: 14 residues.

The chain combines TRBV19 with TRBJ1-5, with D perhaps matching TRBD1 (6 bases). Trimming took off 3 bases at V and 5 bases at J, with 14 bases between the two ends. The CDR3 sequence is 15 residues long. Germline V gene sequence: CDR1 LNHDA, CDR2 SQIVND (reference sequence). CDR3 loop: CASSIGQGGDQPQHF. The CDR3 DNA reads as TGTGCCAGTAGTATTGGACAAGGGGGGGATCAGCCCCAGCATTTT.

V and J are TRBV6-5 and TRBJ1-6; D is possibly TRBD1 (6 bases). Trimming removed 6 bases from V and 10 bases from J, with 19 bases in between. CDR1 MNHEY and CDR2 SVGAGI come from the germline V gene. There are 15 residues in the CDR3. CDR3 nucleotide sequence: TGTGCCAGCAGCCCCCAGGGGCGGGTTAACTCACCCCTCCACTTT. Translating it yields CASSPQGRVNSPLHF.

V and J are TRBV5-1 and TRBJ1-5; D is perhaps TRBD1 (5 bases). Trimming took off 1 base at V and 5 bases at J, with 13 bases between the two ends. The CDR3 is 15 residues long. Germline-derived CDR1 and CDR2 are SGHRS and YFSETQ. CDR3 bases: TGCGCCAGCAGCTTGCTTCCGGGGGTGGATCAGCCCCAGCATTTT. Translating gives CASSLLPGVDQPQHF.

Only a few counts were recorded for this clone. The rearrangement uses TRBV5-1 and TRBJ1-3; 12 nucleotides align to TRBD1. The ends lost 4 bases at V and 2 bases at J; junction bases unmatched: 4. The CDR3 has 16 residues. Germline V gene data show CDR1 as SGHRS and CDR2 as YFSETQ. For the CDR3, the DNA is TGCGCCAGCAGCGCTGGGACAGGGGGCACTGGAAACACCATATATTTT. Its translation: CASSAGTGGTGNTIYF.

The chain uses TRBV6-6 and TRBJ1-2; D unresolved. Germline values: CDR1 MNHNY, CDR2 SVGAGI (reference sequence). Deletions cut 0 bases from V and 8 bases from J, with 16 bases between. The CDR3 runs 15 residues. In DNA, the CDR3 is TGTGCCAGCAGTTACTCCACTAATTACGCGGGGGGCTACACCTTC. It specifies CASSYSTNYAGGYTF.

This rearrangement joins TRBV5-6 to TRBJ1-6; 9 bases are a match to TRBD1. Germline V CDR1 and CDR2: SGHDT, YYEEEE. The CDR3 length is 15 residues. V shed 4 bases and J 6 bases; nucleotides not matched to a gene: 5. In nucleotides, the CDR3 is TGTGCCAGCAGCCCTGAGGGACAGGGTAATTCACCCCTCCACTTT. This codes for CASSPEGQGNSPLHF.

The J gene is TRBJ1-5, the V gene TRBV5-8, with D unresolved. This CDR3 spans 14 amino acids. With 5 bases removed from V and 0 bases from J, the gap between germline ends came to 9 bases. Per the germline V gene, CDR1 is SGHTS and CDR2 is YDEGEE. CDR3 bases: TGTGCCAGCAGTGAGGGCCATAGCAATCAGCCCCAGCATTTT. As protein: CASSEGHSNQPQHF.

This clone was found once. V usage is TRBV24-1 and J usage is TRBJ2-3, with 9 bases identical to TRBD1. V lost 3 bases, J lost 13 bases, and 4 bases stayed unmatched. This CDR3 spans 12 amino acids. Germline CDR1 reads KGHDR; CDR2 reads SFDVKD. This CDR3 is CATSDPGTGKYF. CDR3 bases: TGTGCCACCAGTGATCCCGGGACAGGGAAGTATTTT.

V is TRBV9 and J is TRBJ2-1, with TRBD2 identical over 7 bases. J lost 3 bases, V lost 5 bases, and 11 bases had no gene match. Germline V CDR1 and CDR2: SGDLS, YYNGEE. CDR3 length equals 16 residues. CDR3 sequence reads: CASSGDYRTIYNEQFF. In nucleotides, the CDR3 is TGTGCCAGCAGTGGGGACTACCGGACTATCTACAATGAGCAGTTCTTC.

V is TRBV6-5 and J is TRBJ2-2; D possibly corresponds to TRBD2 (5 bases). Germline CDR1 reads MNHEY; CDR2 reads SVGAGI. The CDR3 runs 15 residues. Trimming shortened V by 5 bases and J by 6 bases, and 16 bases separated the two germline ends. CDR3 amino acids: CASSTGISAAGELFF. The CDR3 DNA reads TGTGCCAGCAGTACCGGGATTTCGGCCGCCGGGGAGCTGTTTTTT.